The 24 T cell receptor beta chains presented below share a single source sample, sequenced in a study of T cells in Graves' hyperthyroidism and ophthalmopathy. TCR beta CDR3 regions were amplified from RNA. First-round RT-PCR of the TCR CDR3 relied on the HTBI primer set. TCRdb redid the calling of the multiplex PCR reads with MiXCR, one entry per CDR3 protein. The table records around 340,000 distinct CDR3 sequences, around a sixth of them present only once. The sample comprised blood. The receptors were gathered from a woman aged 50 to 60 with Graves' hyperthyroidism.

This clonotype was seen at least ten times. The chain links TRBV13 to TRBJ1-1; D gene ambiguous. Germline CDR1 is PRHDT and CDR2 is FYEKMQ (reference sequence). Between the trimmed V and J ends, which lost 1 base and 1 base, there was a span of 7 bases. The CDR3 runs to 14 residues. As DNA, the CDR3 is TGTGCCAGCAGCTTAGCAGCGTCGAACACTGAAGCTTTCTTT. Translating gives CASSLAASNTEAFF.

The chain couples TRBV11-2 to TRBJ1-4, with 9 bases identical to TRBD1. V trimming: 0 bases; J trimming: 7 bases; junction bases outside the gene matches: 3. This CDR3 is 15 amino acids long. Germline CDR1 SGHAT, CDR2 FQNNGV. This chain's CDR3 is CASSLEGTGREKLFF. CDR3 nucleotide sequence: TGTGCCAGCAGCTTAGAAGGGACAGGGCGTGAAAAACTGTTTTTT.

This clonotype appeared a few times. This chain connects TRBV15 to TRBJ1-1; perhaps TRBD1 as D (5 bases). This CDR3 is built from 15 residues. Trimming removed 1 base from V and 1 base from J, with 10 bases in between. CDR1 LNHNV and CDR2 YYDKDF come from the germline V gene (reference sequence). This CDR3 reads CATSRGDAKNTEAFF. CDR3 bases: TGTGCCACCAGCAGAGGGGACGCTAAGAACACTGAAGCTTTCTTT.

This clonotype was counted between two and nine times. The chain is built from TRBV7-2 and TRBJ1-2, with D tentatively TRBD1 (5 bases). V was trimmed by 7 bases and J by 6 bases, leaving 9 bases between them. The germline gives CDR1 SGHTA, CDR2 FQGNSA. The CDR3 runs 11 residues. The CDR3 DNA reads TGTGCCAGCACAGGGCCCCATGGCTACACCTTC. Translating it yields CASTGPHGYTF. Supplemented by reference TRBV7-2 and TRBJ1-2, the full variable domain reads GAGVSQSPSNKVTEKGKDVELRCDPISGHTALYWYRQSLGQGLEFLIYFQGNSAPDKSGLPSDRFSAERTGGSVSTLTIQRTQQEDSAVYLCASTGPHGYTFGSGTRLTVV.

The rearrangement uses TRBV19 and TRBJ2-3, with TRBD1 matching over 7 bases. J gave up 0 bases and V 4 bases, and 4 bases lay outside the gene matches. CDR1 is LNHDA and CDR2 is SQIVND in the germline V gene (reference sequence). This CDR3 region has 15 residues. CDR3 sequence: CASSKQGYSTDTQYF. The DNA for the CDR3 is TGTGCCAGTAGTAAACAGGGGTACAGCACAGATACGCAGTATTTT.

Notes on this clonotype: Being one base from a much bigger clone, this may be a read error. V usage is TRBV12-3 or TRBV12-4 and J usage is TRBJ1-2; D gene unclear. Deletions cut 6 bases from V and 8 bases from J, with 19 bases between. There are 14 residues in the CDR3. CDR3 nucleotides: TGTGCCAGCAGCTCTTTCCGCGTGGGCGGGGGCTACACCTTC. It yields the protein CASSSFRVGGGYTF.

This clonotype was seen many times. The chain has TRBV20-1 and TRBJ2-1; TRBD1 aligns across 10 bases. CDR1 and CDR2 from the germline V gene are DFQATT and SNEGSKA (reference sequence). This CDR3 contains 14 residues. The ends lost 4 bases at V and 4 bases at J; junction bases unmatched: 4. CDR3 nucleotide sequence: TGCAGTGCTAAAGGGACAGGGGAGTACAATGAGCAGTTCTTC. Translation gives CSAKGTGEYNEQFF.

J is TRBJ1-2 and V is TRBV6-8; D unclear. This CDR3 has 15 residues. Germline V gene sequence: CDR1 MNHGY, CDR2 SAAAGT. Trimming removed 6 bases at V and 1 base at J, with 15 bases between. CDR3 loop: CASRLSRGFNYGYTF. The CDR3 DNA reads as TGTGCCAGCAGACTTTCTCGAGGTTTTAACTATGGCTACACCTTC.

On this clonotype: With a much larger clone just one base away, this may be a read error. This chain links TRBV5-1 with TRBJ2-1; TRBD2 aligns across 8 bases. The CDR3 contains 16 residues. Per germline, CDR1 SGHRS and CDR2 YFSETQ. The CDR3 bases are TGCGCCAGCAGCTTGGTACTAGCGGAGTCCTACAATGAGCAGCTCTTC. This gives the protein CASSLVLAESYNEQLF.

This sequence joins TRBV20-1 and TRBJ2-2; D possibly corresponds to TRBD2 (7 bases). Germline loops: CDR1 DFQATT, CDR2 SNEGSKA (reference sequence). V was cut by 1 base and J by 2 bases, with 17 bases left in between. This CDR3 contains 17 residues. The CDR3 region has the DNA TGCAGTGCTAGAGGGTGGGGCGGGGGCCATAACACCGGGGAGCTGTTTTTT. Translation gives CSARGWGGGHNTGELFF.

This clonotype was picked up a small number of times. This chain joins TRBV7-9 and TRBJ1-6, with D unclear. The germline CDR1 and CDR2 sequences are SEHNR and FQNEAQ (reference sequence). V shed 5 bases and J shed 10 bases, with 9 bases lying between them. The CDR3 is 12 residues long. CDR3 in DNA: TGTGCCAGCAGCGCGGGCCTATCACCCCTCCACTTT. Its translation is CASSAGLSPLHF.

This clonotype showed up many times. The V call is TRBV2, the J call TRBJ1-1; 7 nucleotides line up with TRBD1. The CDR3 consists of 13 residues. Germline CDR1 reads SNHLY; CDR2 reads FYNNEI. J lost 6 bases, V lost 5 bases, and 6 bases had no gene match. The chain's CDR3 is CASSPTGRPEAFF. CDR3 nucleotide sequence: TGTGCCAGCAGTCCGACAGGGAGGCCTGAAGCTTTCTTT.

This clonotype was seen repeatedly, ten times or more. The chain employs TRBV20-1 and TRBJ2-1; D gene ambiguous. CDR3 length: 11 residues. V lost 3 bases, J lost 4 bases, and 4 bases lay in between. The germline V gene encodes CDR1 DFQATT and CDR2 SNEGSKA (reference sequence). The CDR3 region has the DNA TGCAGTGCTAGGTTATACAATGAGCAGTTCTTC. It yields the protein CSARLYNEQFF.

In regard to this clonotype: At one end the junction does not follow the germline gene, possibly because of a read error. J is TRBJ2-5 and V is TRBV5-1; TRBD1 aligns across 8 bases. Germline lookup yields CDR1 SGHRS and CDR2 YFSETQ. The CDR3 runs to 14 residues. CDR3: CASSGQGAPEIQYF. In nucleotides, the CDR3 is TGCGCCAGCAGCGGGCAGGGGGCGCCGGAGATCCAGTACTTC.

In regard to this clonotype: At one end, the junction sequence differs from germline, possibly due to a read error. V gene TRBV19 combines with J gene TRBJ1-5; 8 bases map to TRBD1. Germline-derived CDR1 and CDR2 are LNHDA and SQIVND (reference sequence). There are 15 residues in the CDR3. For the CDR3, the DNA is TGTGCCAGTAGTGGGCAGGGGGCCGTAAATCACCCCCAGCATTTT. As protein: CASSGQGAVNHPQHF.

This clonotype was detected ten times or more. V and J are TRBV2 and TRBJ1-5; unclear D gene. Between the trimmed V and J ends, which lost 4 bases and 3 bases, there was a span of 10 bases. CDR1 SNHLY and CDR2 FYNNEI come from the germline V gene. This CDR3 is 14 amino acids long. The CDR3 is CASSVEGNNQPQHF. The DNA for the CDR3 is TGTGCCAGCAGTGTCGAAGGGAACAATCAGCCCCAGCATTTT.

This chain connects TRBV2 to TRBJ2-7; D may correspond to TRBD1 or TRBD2 (5 bases each). The end of the DNA aligns better with TRBJ2-1, so the J call may be wrong. The CDR3 is 14 residues long. Germline V CDR1 and CDR2: SNHLY, FYNNEI. CDR3 nucleotide sequence: TGTGCCAGCAGTGGAGGGGTTCACTCCTACGAGCAGTTCTTC. This encodes CASSGGVHSYEQFF.

The chain recombines TRBV6-1 with TRBJ1-2, with TRBD1 matching 7 bases. Germline values: CDR1 MNHNS, CDR2 SASEGT. Trimming took 6 bases from V and 3 from J; bases not matched to a gene: 4. CDR3 length: 13 residues. This chain's CDR3 is CASSADRDYGYTF. DNA for the CDR3: TGTGCCAGCAGCGCCGACAGGGACTATGGCTACACCTTC.

The rearrangement joins TRBV6-1 to TRBJ2-3, with 8 bases that match TRBD2. CDR1 and CDR2 from the germline V gene are MNHNS and SASEGT. CDR3 size: 15 residues. Unmatched junction bases numbered 6, after V lost 1 base and J lost 6 bases. Here the CDR3 reads CASSEGDGGGDTQYF. The CDR3 nucleotides read TGTGCCAGCAGTGAAGGGGACGGGGGGGGGGATACGCAGTATTTT.

This clonotype appeared a few times. The V and J genes are TRBV12-3 or TRBV12-4 and TRBJ2-1; 10 bases agree with TRBD2. The CDR3 is made up of 19 amino acids. V was clipped by 7 bases and J by 0 bases; unmatched bases: 15. CDR3 DNA: TGTGCCAGCACCACTCGAAGGCTAGCGGGGGCTAGCTCCTACAATGAGCAGTTCTTC. Protein: CASTTRRLAGASSYNEQFF.

This clonotype was detected many times. This chain joins TRBV6-1 and TRBJ2-3, with 7 bases fitting TRBD2. The germline V gene encodes CDR1 MNHNS and CDR2 SASEGT. V trimming: 1 base; J trimming: 1 base; junction bases outside the gene matches: 8. The CDR3 consists of 17 residues. The CDR3 protein is CASSEEIGSGGTDTQYF. Written as DNA, the CDR3 is TGTGCCAGCAGTGAAGAAATCGGAAGCGGGGGCACAGATACGCAGTATTTT.

This clonotype was found many times. This chain uses TRBV7-8 with TRBJ2-3, with 8 bases lining up with TRBD2. The CDR3 totals 20 residues. V lost 0 bases, J lost 0 bases, and 14 bases stayed unmatched. Germline CDR1 is SGHVS and CDR2 is FQNEAQ. CDR3 in amino acids: CASSLAPGGAGAGSTDTQYF. The CDR3 region has the DNA TGTGCCAGCAGCTTAGCCCCTGGGGGAGCGGGAGCGGGAAGCACAGATACGCAGTATTTT. Complete variable domain (other parts from reference TRBV7-8 and TRBJ2-3): GAGVSQSPRYKVAKRGQDVALRCDPISGHVSLFWYQQALGQGPEFLTYFQNEAQLDKSGLPSDRFFAERPEGSVSTLKIQRTQQEDSAVYLCASSLAPGGAGAGSTDTQYFGPGTRLTVL.

This clonotype was found a few times. The chain combines TRBV12-3 or TRBV12-4 with TRBJ1-1; no firm D call. The CDR3 runs to 11 residues. The V end was cut by 2 bases, the J end by 8 bases, with 6 bases between. CDR3 residues: CASSLIREAFF. The DNA for the CDR3 is TGTGCCAGCAGTTTAATACGGGAAGCTTTCTTT.

In the case of this clonotype: No conserved phenylalanine or tryptophan ends this CDR3, so it is likely a read error. The gene calls are TRBV4-1 and TRBJ2-2; D gene uncertain. The CDR3 totals 18 residues. Germline V gene sequence: CDR1 MGHRA, CDR2 YSYEKL. Trimming cost V 2 bases and J 5 bases, with 21 bases left between them. CDR3 nucleotides: TGCGCCAGCAGCCAAACCTTCGGCAGGACCCCCTCGACCGGGGAGCTGTTTTCT. Translated: CASSQTFGRTPSTGELFS.